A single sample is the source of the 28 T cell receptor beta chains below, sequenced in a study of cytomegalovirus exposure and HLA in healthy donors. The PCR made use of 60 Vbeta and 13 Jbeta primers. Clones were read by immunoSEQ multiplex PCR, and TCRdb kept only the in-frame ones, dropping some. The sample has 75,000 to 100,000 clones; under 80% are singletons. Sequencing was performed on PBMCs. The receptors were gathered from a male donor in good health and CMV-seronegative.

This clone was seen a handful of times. CDR3 sequence: CATSRDLVTQANYGYTF. The CDR3 DNA reads TGTGCCACCAGCAGAGATCTTGTTACTCAAGCTAACTATGGCTACACCTTC. The V call is TRBV15, the J call TRBJ1-2; D unclear. Trimming removed 0 bases at V and 0 bases at J, with 14 bases between. The germline CDR1 and CDR2 sequences are LNHNV and YYDKDF (reference sequence). The CDR3 has 17 residues.

CDR3 protein: CSVRTSGAYEQYF. DNA of the CDR3: TGCAGCGTTCGGACTAGCGGGGCCTACGAGCAGTACTTC. This rearrangement joins TRBV29-1 to TRBJ2-7, with 12 nucleotides matching TRBD2. CDR3 size: 13 residues. The V segment lost 5 bases and the J segment 2 bases; nucleotides outside the gene matches: 1. CDR1 and CDR2 (germline): SQVTM, ANQGSEA.

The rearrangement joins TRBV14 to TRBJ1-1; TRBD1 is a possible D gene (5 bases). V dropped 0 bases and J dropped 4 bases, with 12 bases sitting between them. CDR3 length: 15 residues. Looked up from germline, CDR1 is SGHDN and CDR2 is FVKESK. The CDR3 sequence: CASSQDWGVGTEAFF. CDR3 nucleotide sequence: TGTGCCAGCAGCCAAGATTGGGGGGTAGGCACTGAAGCTTTCTTT.

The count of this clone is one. DNA for the CDR3: TGTGCCAGTTCTAGCGGCCCCTCCTACGAGCAGTACTTC. Translation gives CASSSGPSYEQYF. V is TRBV7-3 and J is TRBJ2-7, with 7 bases identical to TRBD2. Germline trimming cut 9 bases from V and 0 bases from J; bases unmatched to any gene: 5. Germline loops: CDR1 SGHTA, CDR2 FQGTGA. CDR3 length: 13 residues.

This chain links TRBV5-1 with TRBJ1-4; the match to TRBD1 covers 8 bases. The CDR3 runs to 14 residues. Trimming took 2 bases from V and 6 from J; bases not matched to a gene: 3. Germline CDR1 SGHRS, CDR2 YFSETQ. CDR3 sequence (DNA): TGCGCCAGCAGCTTTCAGGGGGCGGATGAAAAACTGTTTTTT. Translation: CASSFQGADEKLFF.

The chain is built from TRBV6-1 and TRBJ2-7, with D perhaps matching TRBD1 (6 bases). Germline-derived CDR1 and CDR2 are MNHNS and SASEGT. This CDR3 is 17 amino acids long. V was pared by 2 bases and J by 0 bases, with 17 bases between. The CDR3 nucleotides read TGTGCCAGCAGTGAATATATGCGGTGGGACATCTCCTACGAGCAGTACTTC. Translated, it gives CASSEYMRWDISYEQYF.

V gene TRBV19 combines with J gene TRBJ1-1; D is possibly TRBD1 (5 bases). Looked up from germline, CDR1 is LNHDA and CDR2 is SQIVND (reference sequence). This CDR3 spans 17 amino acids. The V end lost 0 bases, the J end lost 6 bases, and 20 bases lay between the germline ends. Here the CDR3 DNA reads TGTGCCAGTAGTATAGATTCTCTCTCGGGGGACCCGCCTGAAGCTTTCTTT. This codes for CASSIDSLSGDPPEAFF.

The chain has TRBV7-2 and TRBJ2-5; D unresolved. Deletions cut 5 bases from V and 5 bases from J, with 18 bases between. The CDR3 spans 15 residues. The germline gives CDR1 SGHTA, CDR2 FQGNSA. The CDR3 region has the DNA TGTGCCAGCAGCCCTAGGTCGCCCCTTAGGGAGACCCAGTACTTC. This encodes CASSPRSPLRETQYF.

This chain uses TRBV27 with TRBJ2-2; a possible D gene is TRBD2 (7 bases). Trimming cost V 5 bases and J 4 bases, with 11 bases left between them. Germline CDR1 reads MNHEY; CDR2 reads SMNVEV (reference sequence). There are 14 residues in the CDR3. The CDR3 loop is CASSGGGGTGELFF. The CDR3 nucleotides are TGTGCCAGCAGTGGGGGGGGCGGCACCGGGGAGCTGTTTTTT.

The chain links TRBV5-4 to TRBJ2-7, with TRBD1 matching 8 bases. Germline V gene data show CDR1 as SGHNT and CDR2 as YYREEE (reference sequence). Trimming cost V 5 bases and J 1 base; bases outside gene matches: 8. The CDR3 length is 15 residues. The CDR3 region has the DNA TGTGCCAGCAGGGATAGACAGGGGCAATCCTACGAGCAGTACTTC. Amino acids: CASRDRQGQSYEQYF.

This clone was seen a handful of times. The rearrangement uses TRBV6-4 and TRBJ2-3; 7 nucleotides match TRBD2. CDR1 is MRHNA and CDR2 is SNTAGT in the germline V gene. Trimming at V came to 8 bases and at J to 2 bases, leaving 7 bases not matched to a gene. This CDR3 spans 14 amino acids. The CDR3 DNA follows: TGTGCCAGCTCTCCTGGGGGGGTCACAGATACGCAGTATTTT. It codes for CASSPGGVTDTQYF.

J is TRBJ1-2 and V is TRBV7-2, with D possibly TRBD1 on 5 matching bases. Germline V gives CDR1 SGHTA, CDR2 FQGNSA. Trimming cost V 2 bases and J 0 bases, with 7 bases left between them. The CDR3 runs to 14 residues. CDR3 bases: TGTGCCAGCAGCTTACAGGGAACTAACTATGGCTACACCTTC. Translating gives CASSLQGTNYGYTF.

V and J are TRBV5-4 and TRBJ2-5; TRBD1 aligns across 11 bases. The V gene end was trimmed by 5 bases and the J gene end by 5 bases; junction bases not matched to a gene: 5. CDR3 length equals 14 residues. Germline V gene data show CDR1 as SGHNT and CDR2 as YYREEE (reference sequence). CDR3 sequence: CASRRDRGAETQYF. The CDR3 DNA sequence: TGTGCCAGCAGACGGGACAGGGGGGCGGAGACCCAGTACTTC. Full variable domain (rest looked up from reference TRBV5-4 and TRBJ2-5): ETGVTQSPTHLIKTRGQQVTLRCSSQSGHNTVSWYQQALGQGPQFIFQYYREEENGRGNFPPRFSGLQFPNYSSELNVNALELDDSALYLCASRRDRGAETQYFGPGTRLLVL.

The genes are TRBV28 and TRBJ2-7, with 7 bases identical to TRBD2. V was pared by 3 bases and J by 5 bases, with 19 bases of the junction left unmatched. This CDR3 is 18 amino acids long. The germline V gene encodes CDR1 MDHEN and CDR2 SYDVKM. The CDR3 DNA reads TGTGCCAGCAGTTTTCCTTTCGAAGGGACTATCTTTAGGAACGAGCAGTACTTC. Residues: CASSFPFEGTIFRNEQYF. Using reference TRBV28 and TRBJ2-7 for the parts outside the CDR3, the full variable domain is DVKVTQSSRYLVKRTGEKVFLECVQDMDHENMFWYRQDPGLGLRLIYFSYDVKMKEKGDIPEGYSVSREKKERFSLILESASTNQTSMYLCASSFPFEGTIFRNEQYFGPGTRLTVT.

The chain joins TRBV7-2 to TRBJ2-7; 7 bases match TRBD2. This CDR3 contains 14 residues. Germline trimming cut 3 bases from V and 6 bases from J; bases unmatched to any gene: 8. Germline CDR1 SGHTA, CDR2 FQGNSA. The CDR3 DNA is TGTGCCAGCAGCTTGGGAGTTGGGGGGGGCGAGCAGTACTTC. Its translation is CASSLGVGGGEQYF.

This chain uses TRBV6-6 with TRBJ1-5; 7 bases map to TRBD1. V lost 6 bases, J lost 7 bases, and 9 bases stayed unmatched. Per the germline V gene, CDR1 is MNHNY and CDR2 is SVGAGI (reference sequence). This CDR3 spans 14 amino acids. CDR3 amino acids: CASRETGLGQPQHF. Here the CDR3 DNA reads TGTGCCAGCAGAGAGACAGGGCTAGGCCAGCCCCAGCATTTT.

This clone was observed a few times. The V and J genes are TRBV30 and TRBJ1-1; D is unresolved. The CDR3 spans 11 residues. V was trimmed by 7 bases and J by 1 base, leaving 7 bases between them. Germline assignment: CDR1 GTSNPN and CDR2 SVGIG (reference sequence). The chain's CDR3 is CASERNTEAFF. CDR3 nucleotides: TGTGCCTCGGAGCGGAACACTGAAGCTTTCTTT.

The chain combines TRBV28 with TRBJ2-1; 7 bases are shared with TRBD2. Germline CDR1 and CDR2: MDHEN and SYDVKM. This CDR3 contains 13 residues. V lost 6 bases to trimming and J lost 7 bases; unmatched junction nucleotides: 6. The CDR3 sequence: CASSSGGGNEQFF. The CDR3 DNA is TGTGCCAGCAGCTCTGGGGGGGGTAATGAGCAGTTCTTC. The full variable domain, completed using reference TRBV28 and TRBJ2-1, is DVKVTQSSRYLVKRTGEKVFLECVQDMDHENMFWYRQDPGLGLRLIYFSYDVKMKEKGDIPEGYSVSREKKERFSLILESASTNQTSMYLCASSSGGGNEQFFGPGTRLTVL.

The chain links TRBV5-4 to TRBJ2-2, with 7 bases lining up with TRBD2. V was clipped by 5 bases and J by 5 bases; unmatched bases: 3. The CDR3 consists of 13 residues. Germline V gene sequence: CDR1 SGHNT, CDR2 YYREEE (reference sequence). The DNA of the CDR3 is TGTGCCAGCAGGACTAGCAGGACCGGGGAGCTGTTTTTT. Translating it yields CASRTSRTGELFF.

The CDR3 loop reads CASSSSGGSISYEQYF. CDR3 coding DNA: TGTGCCAGCAGTTCTTCCGGGGGGTCAATCTCCTACGAGCAGTACTTC. This chain uses TRBV6-7 with TRBJ2-7; 7 bases are a match to TRBD2. Being an ORF, TRBV6-7 has a function that is uncertain. The CDR3 has 16 amino acids. The ends lost 4 bases at V and 0 bases at J; junction bases unmatched: 9.

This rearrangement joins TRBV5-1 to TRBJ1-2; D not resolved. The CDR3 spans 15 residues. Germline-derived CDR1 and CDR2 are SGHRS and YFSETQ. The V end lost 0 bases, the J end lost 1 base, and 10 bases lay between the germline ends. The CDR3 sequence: CASSLAGSYNYGYTF. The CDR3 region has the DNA TGCGCCAGCAGCTTGGCGGGGAGTTATAACTATGGCTACACCTTC.

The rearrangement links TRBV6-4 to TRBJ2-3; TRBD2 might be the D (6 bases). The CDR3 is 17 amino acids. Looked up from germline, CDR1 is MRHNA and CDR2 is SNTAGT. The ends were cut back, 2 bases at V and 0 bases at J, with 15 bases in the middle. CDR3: CASSDDGAGTSTDTQYF. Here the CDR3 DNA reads TGTGCCAGCAGTGACGACGGAGCGGGTACTAGCACAGATACGCAGTATTTT.

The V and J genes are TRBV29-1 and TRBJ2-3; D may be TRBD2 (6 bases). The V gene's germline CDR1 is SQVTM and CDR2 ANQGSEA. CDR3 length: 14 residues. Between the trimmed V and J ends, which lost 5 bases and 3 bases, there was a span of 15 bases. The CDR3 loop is CSVRPGGTTDTQYF. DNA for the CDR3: TGCAGCGTTCGACCGGGCGGGACGACAGATACGCAGTATTTT.

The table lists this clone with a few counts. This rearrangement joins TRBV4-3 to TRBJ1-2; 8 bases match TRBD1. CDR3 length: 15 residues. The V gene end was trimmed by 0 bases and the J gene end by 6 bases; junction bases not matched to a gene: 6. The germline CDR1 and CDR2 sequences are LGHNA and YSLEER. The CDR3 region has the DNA TGCGCCAGCAGCCAAGATTGGCAGGGGGCCAATGGCTACACCTTC. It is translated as CASSQDWQGANGYTF.

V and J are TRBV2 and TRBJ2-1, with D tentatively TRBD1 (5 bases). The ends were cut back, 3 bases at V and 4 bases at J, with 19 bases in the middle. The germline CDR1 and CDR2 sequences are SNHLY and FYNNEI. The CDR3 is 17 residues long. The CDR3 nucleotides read TGTGCCAGCAGTGACTATGGACGGACACGTGCGTACAATGAGCAGTTCTTC. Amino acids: CASSDYGRTRAYNEQFF.

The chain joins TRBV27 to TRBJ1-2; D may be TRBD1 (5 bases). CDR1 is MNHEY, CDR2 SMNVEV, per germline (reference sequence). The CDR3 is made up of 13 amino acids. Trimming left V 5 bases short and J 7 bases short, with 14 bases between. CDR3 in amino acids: CASSPGGGSGYTF. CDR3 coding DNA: TGTGCCAGCAGTCCGGGGGGGGGATCTGGCTACACCTTC.

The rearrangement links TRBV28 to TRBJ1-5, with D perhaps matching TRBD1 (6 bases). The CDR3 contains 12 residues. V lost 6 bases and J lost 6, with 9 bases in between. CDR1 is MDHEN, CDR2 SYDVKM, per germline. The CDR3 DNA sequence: TGTGCCAGCAGCCAGGGGTTTCAGCCCCAGCATTTT. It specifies CASSQGFQPQHF.

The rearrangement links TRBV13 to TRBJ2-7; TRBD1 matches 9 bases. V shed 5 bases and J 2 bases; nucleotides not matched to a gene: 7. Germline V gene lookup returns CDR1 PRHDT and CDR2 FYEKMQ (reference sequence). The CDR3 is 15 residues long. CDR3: CASSRRGQGTYEQYF. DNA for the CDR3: TGTGCCAGCAGCCGCCGAGGACAGGGGACCTACGAGCAGTACTTC.